A selection of T cell receptor beta chains follows, all from one sample in a study of blood T cells in healthy people across ages. Each CDR3 protein is one row after TCRdb ran MiXCR on the 5' RACE reads. This table has around 1,000,000 distinct CDR3 sequences, approximately 26% appearing once. These same data were also listed under a study on T cells of mothers and their children.

The sequenced material came from blood. The receptors originated from a girl aged 2 to 10 in good health. The CDR3 runs from the conserved cysteine through the conserved F or W. The order of the fields is D gene, clone size, V gene, J gene, CDR3 DNA, CDR3 protein. D genes are given only for firm matches. The listing skips clone size in some rows; elsewhere it reads once, few, many or a size class.

D gene: TRBD1
clone size: NA
V gene: TRBV25-1
J gene: TRBJ1-1
CDR3 DNA: TGTGCCAGCAGTGAATTTTTGGGGACAGGGGGCATGAACACTGAAGCTTTCTTT
CDR3 protein: CASSEFLGTGGMNTEAFF

D gene: NA
clone size: NA
V gene: TRBV4-2
J gene: TRBJ1-2
CDR3 DNA: TGTGCCAGCAGCCAAGATCTGGCAATTGGCTACACCTTC
CDR3 protein: CASSQDLAIGYTF

D gene: TRBD2
clone size: NA
V gene: TRBV7-9
J gene: TRBJ2-5
CDR3 DNA: TGTGCCAGCAGCTTCCCAGCGGGGGGATCTATCCAGTACTTC
CDR3 protein: CASSFPAGGSIQYF

D gene: TRBD1
clone size: NA
V gene: TRBV28
J gene: TRBJ2-5
CDR3 DNA: TGTGCCAGCAGTAGTTTAGGGACAGGGCGTGAGACCCAGTACTTC
CDR3 protein: CASSSLGTGRETQYF

D gene: TRBD1
clone size: once
V gene: TRBV5-1
J gene: TRBJ2-1
CDR3 DNA: TGCGCCAGCAGCCGTCACCGGGACAGCTACTACAATGAGCAGTTCTTC
CDR3 protein: CASSRHRDSYYNEQFF

D gene: NA
clone size: NA
V gene: TRBV7-9
J gene: TRBJ2-3
CDR3 DNA: TGTGCCAGCAGCTTAAGGATTCTCACAGATACGCAGTATTTT
CDR3 protein: CASSLRILTDTQYF

D gene: TRBD1
clone size: few
V gene: TRBV7-9
J gene: TRBJ2-1
CDR3 DNA: TGTGCCAGCTCCACGGGACAGGAGAACCAAAAGCCCTACAATGAGCAGTTCTTC
CDR3 protein: CASSTGQENQKPYNEQFF

D gene: TRBD1
clone size: NA
V gene: TRBV19
J gene: TRBJ2-5
CDR3 DNA: TGTGCCAGTCGGGGGACAGGGTCGGAGACCCAGTACTTC
CDR3 protein: CASRGTGSETQYF

D gene: NA
clone size: NA
V gene: TRBV12-3/TRBV12-4
J gene: TRBJ1-5
CDR3 DNA: TGTGCCAGCAGTTACGGGGCCAGTCGGCCCCAGCATTTT
CDR3 protein: CASSYGASRPQHF

D gene: NA
clone size: NA
V gene: TRBV11-2
J gene: TRBJ2-1
CDR3 DNA: TGTGCCAGCAGCTTAGGGGGGGGCGGGGATGAGCAGTTCTTC
CDR3 protein: CASSLGGGGDEQFF

D gene: TRBD1
clone size: few
V gene: TRBV29-1
J gene: TRBJ2-7
CDR3 DNA: TGCAGCGTTGCAATGGGACAGAGTACCTACGAGCAGTACTTC
CDR3 protein: CSVAMGQSTYEQYF

D gene: NA
clone size: few
V gene: TRBV6-2/TRBV6-3
J gene: TRBJ2-4
CDR3 DNA: TGTGCCAGCCATACGGAAGCGGCCAAAAACATTCAGTACTTC
CDR3 protein: CASHTEAAKNIQYF

D gene: TRBD1
clone size: NA
V gene: TRBV7-8
J gene: TRBJ2-5
CDR3 DNA: TGTGCCAGCAGCTTAAGCCAGGGGGCCCTAAGGATCTTC
CDR3 protein: CASSLSQGALRIF

D gene: NA
clone size: NA
V gene: TRBV5-1
J gene: TRBJ2-5
CDR3 DNA: TGCGCCAGCAGTCCAGGAGTACCAGAGACCCAGTACTTC
CDR3 protein: CASSPGVPETQYF

D gene: NA
clone size: few
V gene: TRBV29-1
J gene: TRBJ2-1
CDR3 DNA: TGCAGCGCCGAGGTAAACAGGGACCAGTTCTTC
CDR3 protein: CSAEVNRDQFF

D gene: NA
clone size: NA
V gene: TRBV19
J gene: TRBJ2-7
CDR3 DNA: TGTGCCAGTAGTATCGGGGGCCTTTACGAGCGGTACTTC
CDR3 protein: CASSIGGLYERYF

D gene: NA
clone size: few
V gene: TRBV3-1
J gene: TRBJ1-4
CDR3 DNA: TGTGCCAGCAGCCAAGGGGACGCTAATGAAAAACTGTTTTTT
CDR3 protein: CASSQGDANEKLFF

D gene: NA
clone size: few
V gene: TRBV12-3/TRBV12-4
J gene: TRBJ2-2
CDR3 DNA: TGTGCCAGCAGTTTTGGGATCGGGGAGCTGTTTTTT
CDR3 protein: CASSFGIGELFF

D gene: TRBD1
clone size: few
V gene: TRBV2
J gene: TRBJ1-4
CDR3 DNA: TGTGCCAGCAGGGGACAGGCGGGTAAACTGTTTTTT
CDR3 protein: CASRGQAGKLFF

D gene: NA
clone size: few
V gene: TRBV12-3/TRBV12-4
J gene: TRBJ2-1
CDR3 DNA: TGTGCCAGCAGTTCTACCCTAGCGCAAAGGGGCAATGAGCAGTTCTTC
CDR3 protein: CASSSTLAQRGNEQFF

D gene: NA
clone size: NA
V gene: TRBV5-6
J gene: TRBJ1-4
CDR3 DNA: TGTGCCAGCAGCTTGGAGGGACTTGCGGCAACTAATGAAAAACTGTTTTTT
CDR3 protein: CASSLEGLAATNEKLFF

D gene: TRBD1
clone size: NA
V gene: TRBV7-3
J gene: TRBJ1-1
CDR3 DNA: TGTGCCAGCAGCTGGGACAGGGAGAGTGAAGCTTTCTTT
CDR3 protein: CASSWDRESEAFF

D gene: TRBD1
clone size: few
V gene: TRBV6-6
J gene: TRBJ1-5
CDR3 DNA: TGTGCCGGAAAGACAGGGGGAAATCAGCCCCAGCATTTT
CDR3 protein: CAGKTGGNQPQHF

D gene: NA
clone size: NA
V gene: TRBV12-3/TRBV12-4
J gene: TRBJ1-1
CDR3 DNA: TGTGCCAGCAGTTTGCATCTGAACACTGAAGCTTTCTTT
CDR3 protein: CASSLHLNTEAFF

D gene: TRBD2
clone size: few
V gene: TRBV9
J gene: TRBJ2-5
CDR3 DNA: TGTGCCAGCAGCCTGGGGGTAGCGGGGTACCGGGATGAGACCCAGTACTTC
CDR3 protein: CASSLGVAGYRDETQYF

D gene: NA
clone size: NA
V gene: TRBV2
J gene: TRBJ2-5
CDR3 DNA: TGTGCCAGCAAAAGGGAGGAGACCCAGTACTTC
CDR3 protein: CASKREETQYF

D gene: NA
clone size: NA
V gene: TRBV7-2
J gene: TRBJ2-3
CDR3 DNA: TGTGCCAGCAGCTCCCAGGGGGGGGGCCTCACAGATACGCAGTATTTT
CDR3 protein: CASSSQGGGLTDTQYF

D gene: NA
clone size: NA
V gene: TRBV6-2/TRBV6-3
J gene: TRBJ1-5
CDR3 DNA: TGTGCCAGCAGTTACGGTGGTGGGTGGAATCAGCCCCAGCATTTT
CDR3 protein: CASSYGGGWNQPQHF

D gene: NA
clone size: NA
V gene: TRBV4-3
J gene: TRBJ2-7
CDR3 DNA: TGCGCCAGCAGCCAAGATAGCACAGGGTCCTCCTACGAGCAGTACTTC
CDR3 protein: CASSQDSTGSSYEQYF

D gene: NA
clone size: NA
V gene: TRBV23-1
J gene: TRBJ2-5
CDR3 DNA: TGCGCCAGCAGTCAATGGCGGCCCCAAGAGACCCAGTACTTC
CDR3 protein: CASSQWRPQETQYF

D gene: NA
clone size: NA
V gene: TRBV27
J gene: TRBJ2-7
CDR3 DNA: TGTGCCAGCAGTTTAACAGCCAACTACGAGCAGTACTTC
CDR3 protein: CASSLTANYEQYF

D gene: TRBD2
clone size: NA
V gene: TRBV4-2
J gene: TRBJ2-7
CDR3 DNA: TGTGCCAGCAGCCAAGAGTTTCTTGCTAGCGGGAGCCGGGAGCAGTACTTC
CDR3 protein: CASSQEFLASGSREQYF

D gene: NA
clone size: few
V gene: TRBV7-2
J gene: TRBJ2-7
CDR3 DNA: TGTGCCAGCAGCTTAGCTGGATCTCTCGACGAGCAGTACTTC
CDR3 protein: CASSLAGSLDEQYF

D gene: NA
clone size: once
V gene: TRBV7-8
J gene: TRBJ2-7
CDR3 DNA: TGTGCCAGCAGCTTAGAGGGCGGGATCGGCGAGCAGTACTTC
CDR3 protein: CASSLEGGIGEQYF

D gene: NA
clone size: NA
V gene: TRBV12-3/TRBV12-4
J gene: TRBJ2-5
CDR3 DNA: TGTGCCAGCAGCTCCAGGGACTTCGAAGAGACCCAGTACTTC
CDR3 protein: CASSSRDFEETQYF